The 21 T cell receptor beta chains reported below all come from one sample, sequenced in a study of Tregs in tolerant kidney transplant recipients. TCRdb's table, derived via immunoSEQ multiplex PCR, lists solely in-frame clones and lacks some. The profile shows around 78,000 clones, less than 95% of them singletons. This specimen was Tregs from blood, taken before the transplant. Source of these receptors: a human donor who received a combined kidney and bone marrow transplant.

V usage is TRBV19 and J usage is TRBJ2-2; 15 bases map to TRBD2. The CDR3 is made up of 17 amino acids. With 6 bases clipped from V and 1 base from J, the junction kept 3 bases outside the gene matches. Germline V gene data show CDR1 as LNHDA and CDR2 as SQIVND (reference sequence). The CDR3 DNA reads TGTGCCAGTAGCCGGACTAGCGGGAGGGTGAACACCGGGGAGCTGTTTTTT. It is translated as CASSRTSGRVNTGELFF. The full variable domain, with the rest looked up from reference TRBV19 and TRBJ2-2, is DGGITQSPKYLFRKEGQNVTLSCEQNLNHDAMYWYRQDPGQGLRLIYYSQIVNDFQKGDIAEGYSVSREKKESFPLTVTSAQKNPTAFYLCASSRTSGRVNTGELFFGEGSRLTVL.

J is TRBJ2-3 and V is TRBV5-1, with a weak D call TRBD1 (7 bases). The V end lost 5 bases, the J end lost 6 bases, and 19 bases lay between the germline ends. The CDR3 is 15 residues long. Germline loops: CDR1 SGHRS, CDR2 YFSETQ. Written as DNA, the CDR3 is TGCGCCAGCAGGGCGGGACAGTCAGAGGGGGATACGCAGTATTTT. This translates into CASRAGQSEGDTQYF.

The rearrangement links TRBV28 to TRBJ2-1, with 9 bases identical to TRBD2. V was clipped by 6 bases and J by 4 bases; unmatched bases: 13. The CDR3 has 17 amino acids. The germline V gene has CDR1 MDHEN and CDR2 SYDVKM. The CDR3, as DNA: TGTGCCAGCAGGCCCGGCGGGGGGGGCGGGTCGTACAATGAGCAGTTCTTC. It specifies CASRPGGGGGSYNEQFF.

The rearrangement joins TRBV30 to TRBJ2-1; weak D call: TRBD2 (5 bases). This CDR3 spans 15 amino acids. From germline, CDR1 is GTSNPN and CDR2 SVGIG (reference sequence). V was clipped by 5 bases and J by 4 bases, with 18 bases between them. CDR3 region: CAWAHKGLRYNEQFF. In DNA, the CDR3 is TGTGCCTGGGCCCATAAAGGACTGCGGTACAATGAGCAGTTCTTC.

CDR3 DNA sequence: TGTGCCAGCAGCTTCGGGGACAGGGCGAACACTGAAGCTTTCTTT. Translating gives CASSFGDRANTEAFF. The rearrangement joins TRBV7-9 to TRBJ1-1; 9 bases line up with TRBD1. The CDR3 is made up of 15 amino acids. Germline-derived CDR1 and CDR2 are SEHNR and FQNEAQ (reference sequence). V gave up 3 bases and J gave up 1 base; unmatched junction bases: 3.

This clone was counted only a few times. V usage is TRBV7-3 and J usage is TRBJ2-2, with D unresolved. The CDR3 totals 16 residues. Trimming cost V 5 bases and J 0 bases, with 13 bases left between them. CDR1 is SGHTA, CDR2 FQGTGA, per germline. In DNA, the CDR3 is TGTGCCAGCAGCCCTAGGGTCCCCCCGAACACCGGGGAGCTGTTTTTT. This encodes CASSPRVPPNTGELFF.

The chain employs TRBV5-1 and TRBJ2-1; 11 bases agree with TRBD2. The germline CDR1 and CDR2 sequences are SGHRS and YFSETQ. J was trimmed by 9 bases and V by 4 bases; bases with no gene match: 12. The CDR3 has 16 amino acids. CDR3 protein: CASSPELAGVGVEQFF. In DNA, the CDR3 is TGCGCCAGCAGCCCGGAACTAGCGGGAGTGGGGGTTGAGCAGTTCTTC.

The chain links TRBV7-8 to TRBJ2-1; a possible D gene is TRBD2 (6 bases). V lost 8 bases and J 6 bases, leaving 20 bases between the germline ends. Germline CDR1 reads SGHVS; CDR2 reads FQNEAQ. The CDR3 covers 15 residues. DNA of the CDR3: TGTGCCAGCGGAACCCCCGGGCGGGGATCCAATGAGCAGTTCTTC. Translation gives CASGTPGRGSNEQFF.

The J gene is TRBJ2-3, the V gene TRBV27, with a weak D call TRBD2 (7 bases). The length of the CDR3 is 14 residues. Germline V CDR1 and CDR2: MNHEY, SMNVEV (reference sequence). The V end lost 2 bases, the J end lost 8 bases, and 14 bases lay between the germline ends. The chain's CDR3 is CASSLKGGGSTQYF. CDR3 DNA: TGTGCCAGCAGTTTAAAGGGGGGGGGTAGTACGCAGTATTTT.

The V call is TRBV5-1, the J call TRBJ2-5, with no clear D. Germline V CDR1 and CDR2: SGHRS, YFSETQ. The CDR3 consists of 15 residues. V shed 3 bases and J shed 5 bases, with 17 bases lying between them. The CDR3 sequence is CASSSSPDVGETQYF. The CDR3 nucleotides are TGCGCCAGCAGCTCGTCCCCGGATGTGGGGGAGACCCAGTACTTC.

This clone was observed a few times. The chain combines TRBV6-6 with TRBJ2-7; tentatively, D is TRBD1 (6 bases). Germline CDR1 reads MNHNY; CDR2 reads SVGAGI (reference sequence). V was trimmed by 6 bases and J by 0 bases, leaving 9 bases between them. The CDR3 covers 13 residues. The CDR3 loop reads CASRRGHSYEQYF. In DNA, the CDR3 is TGTGCCAGCAGAAGGGGACACTCCTACGAGCAGTACTTC.

This chain joins TRBV6-5 and TRBJ1-2; D is possibly TRBD1 (6 bases). V lost 2 bases and J 4 bases, leaving 14 bases between the germline ends. The CDR3 loop spans 15 amino acids. Germline V lookup: CDR1 MNHEY, CDR2 SVGAGI. The CDR3 region is CASSYGAGASYGYTF. DNA for the CDR3: TGTGCCAGCAGTTACGGTGCAGGGGCCAGCTATGGCTACACCTTC.

The chain has TRBV2 and TRBJ2-1; 10 bases line up with TRBD2. CDR3 length: 15 amino acids. The ends lost 7 bases at V and 3 bases at J; junction bases unmatched: 6. Germline assignment: CDR1 SNHLY and CDR2 FYNNEI. CDR3 DNA: TGTGCCAGCACAGCTAGCGGGAGTAGCTACAATGAGCAGTTCTTC. It codes for CASTASGSSYNEQFF.

The rearrangement uses TRBV15 and TRBJ1-3, with D uncertain. The CDR3 spans 16 residues. V was pared by 3 bases and J by 0 bases, with 12 bases between. In germline, CDR1 is LNHNV, CDR2 YYDKDF (reference sequence). The CDR3 DNA reads as TGTGCCACCAGCAGGGGCACCAAGAGCTCTGGAAACACCATATATTTT. This gives the protein CATSRGTKSSGNTIYF.

The rearrangement joins TRBV6-1 to TRBJ1-5; no clear D gene. V dropped 1 base and J dropped 4 bases, with 8 bases sitting between them. The CDR3 is 14 residues long. The germline gives CDR1 MNHNS, CDR2 SASEGT. CDR3 loop: CASSEGVVNQPQHF. Written as DNA, the CDR3 is TGTGCCAGCAGTGAAGGGGTAGTAAATCAGCCCCAGCATTTT.

This clone was detected only a few times. The chain has TRBV7-9 and TRBJ1-1; D gene unclear. V lost 1 base to trimming and J lost 1 base, with 7 bases between them. CDR1 SEHNR and CDR2 FQNEAQ come from the germline V gene (reference sequence). This CDR3 has 14 amino acids. The CDR3 spells CASSLGEGNTEAFF. The CDR3 DNA sequence: TGTGCCAGCAGCTTAGGGGAAGGGAACACTGAAGCTTTCTTT.

The chain has TRBV7-9 and TRBJ1-5, with D unresolved. The germline V and J ends were trimmed by 1 base and 0 bases, with 10 bases remaining between them. CDR3 length: 16 amino acids. The germline V gene has CDR1 SEHNR and CDR2 FQNEAQ (reference sequence). The DNA for the CDR3 is TGTGCCAGCAGCTTAGTCCCTGTTTATAGCAATCAGCCCCAGCATTTT. Its translation is CASSLVPVYSNQPQHF. Drawing the rest from reference TRBV7-9 and TRBJ1-5, the complete variable domain is DTGVSQNPRHKITKRGQNVTFRCDPISEHNRLYWYRQTLGQGPEFLTYFQNEAQLEKSRLLSDRFSAERPKGSFSTLEIQRTEQGDSAMYLCASSLVPVYSNQPQHFGDGTRLSIL.

The chain carries TRBV28 and TRBJ2-7, with a weak D call TRBD1 (5 bases). Between the trimmed V and J ends, which lost 3 bases and 0 bases, there was a span of 9 bases. Germline V lookup: CDR1 MDHEN, CDR2 SYDVKM. The CDR3 sequence is 14 residues long. The chain's CDR3 is CASSFLGASYEQYF. The CDR3 bases are TGTGCCAGCAGTTTTTTAGGGGCCTCCTACGAGCAGTACTTC.

The chain employs TRBV28 and TRBJ2-7, with D perhaps given as TRBD1 or TRBD2 (5 bases each). The V gene's germline CDR1 is MDHEN and CDR2 SYDVKM. The ends were cut back, 7 bases at V and 4 bases at J, with 11 bases in the middle. This CDR3 has 12 residues. This CDR3 is CASTGRRYEQYF. The CDR3 coding sequence is TGTGCCAGCACGGGGCGCCGGTACGAGCAGTACTTC.

As regards this clone: Mismatch with germline at one junction end may stem from a read error. The V and J genes are TRBV18 and TRBJ2-5, with TRBD1 matching 7 bases. CDR3 length equals 14 residues. Germline values: CDR1 KGHSH, CDR2 LQKENI. DNA for the CDR3: TGTGCCAGCTCTCCACAGGGGCCAGGGGAGACCCAGTACTTC. Translation: CASSPQGPGETQYF.

In DNA form, the CDR3 reads TGTGCCAGCAGTTCCCGGACAGCCCTCGGGAAGACCCAGTACTTC. Encoded protein: CASSSRTALGKTQYF. This sequence joins TRBV28 and TRBJ2-5; D may be TRBD1 (6 bases). Trimming removed 4 bases at V and 6 bases at J, with 18 bases between. Germline lookup yields CDR1 MDHEN and CDR2 SYDVKM. CDR3 length: 15 residues.